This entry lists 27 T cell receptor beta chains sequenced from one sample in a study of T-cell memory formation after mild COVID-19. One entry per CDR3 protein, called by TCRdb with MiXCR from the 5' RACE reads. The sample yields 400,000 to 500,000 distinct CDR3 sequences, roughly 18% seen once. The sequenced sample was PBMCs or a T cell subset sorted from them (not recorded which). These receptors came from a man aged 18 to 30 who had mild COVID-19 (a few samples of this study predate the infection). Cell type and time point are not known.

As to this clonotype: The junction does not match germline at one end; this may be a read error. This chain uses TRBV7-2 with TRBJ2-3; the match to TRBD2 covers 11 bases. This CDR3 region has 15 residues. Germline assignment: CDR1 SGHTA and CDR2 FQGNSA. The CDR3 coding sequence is TGTGCCAGCAGCGTAGCGGGGGGGCACACAGATACGCAGTATTTT. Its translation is CASSVAGGHTDTQYF.

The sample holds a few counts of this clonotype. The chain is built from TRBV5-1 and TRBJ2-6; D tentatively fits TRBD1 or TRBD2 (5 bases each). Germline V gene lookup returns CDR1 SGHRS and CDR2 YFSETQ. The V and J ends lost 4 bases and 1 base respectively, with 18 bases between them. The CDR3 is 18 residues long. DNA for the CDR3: TGCGCCAGCAGCGCGAGGGTAGGGACGCCTTCTGGGGCCAACGTCCTGACTTTC. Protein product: CASSARVGTPSGANVLTF.

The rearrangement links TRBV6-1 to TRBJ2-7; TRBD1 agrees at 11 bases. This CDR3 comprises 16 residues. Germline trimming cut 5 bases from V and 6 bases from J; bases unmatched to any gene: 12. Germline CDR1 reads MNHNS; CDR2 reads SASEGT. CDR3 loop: CASSRTGGNPVPEQYV. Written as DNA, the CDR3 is TGTGCCAGCAGTAGGACAGGGGGCAATCCGGTTCCCGAGCAGTACGTC.

CDR3 nucleotides: TGTGCCAGCAGCAAAGGGGACCGAAGCTCTTACGAGCAGTACGTC. Its translation is CASSKGDRSSYEQYV. This chain connects TRBV21-1 to TRBJ2-7; the table's D gene call, TRBD1, was not cross checked with the DNA. TRBV21-1 is an annotated pseudogene. This CDR3 has 15 residues.

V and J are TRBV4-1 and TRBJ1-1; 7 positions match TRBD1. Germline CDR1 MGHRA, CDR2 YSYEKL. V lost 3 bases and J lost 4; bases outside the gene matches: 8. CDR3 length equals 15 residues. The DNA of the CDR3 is TGCGCCAGCAGCCAGAACAGGGGTCGGGGCACTGAAGCTTTCTTT. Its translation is CASSQNRGRGTEAFF.

CDR3 DNA: TGTGCCAGCAGTTTGATTGGGACAGGGTCCGAGCAGTACTTC. Its translation is CASSLIGTGSEQYF. This sequence joins TRBV28 and TRBJ2-7, with TRBD1 matching 9 bases. V was clipped by 3 bases and J by 6 bases; unmatched bases: 6. Germline values: CDR1 MDHEN, CDR2 SYDVKM. This CDR3 contains 14 residues.

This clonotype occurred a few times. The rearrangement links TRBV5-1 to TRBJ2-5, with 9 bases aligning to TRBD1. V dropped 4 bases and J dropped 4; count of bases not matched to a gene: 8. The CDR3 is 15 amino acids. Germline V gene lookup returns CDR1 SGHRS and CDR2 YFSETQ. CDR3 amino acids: CASSTGTGRIETQYF. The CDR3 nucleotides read TGCGCCAGCAGCACCGGGACAGGGAGGATAGAGACCCAGTACTTC.

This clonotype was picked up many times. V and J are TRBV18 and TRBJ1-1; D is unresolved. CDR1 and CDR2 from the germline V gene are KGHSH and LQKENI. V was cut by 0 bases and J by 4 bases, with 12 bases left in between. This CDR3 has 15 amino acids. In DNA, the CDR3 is TGTGCCAGCTCACCACCGGTAGGGCCACGCACTGAAGCTTTCTTT. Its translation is CASSPPVGPRTEAFF.

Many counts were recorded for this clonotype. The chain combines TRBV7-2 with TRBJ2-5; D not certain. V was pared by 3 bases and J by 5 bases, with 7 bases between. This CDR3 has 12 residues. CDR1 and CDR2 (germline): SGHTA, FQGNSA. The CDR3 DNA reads TGTGCCAGCAGCTTTGATGTGGAGACCCAGTACTTC. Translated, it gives CASSFDVETQYF.

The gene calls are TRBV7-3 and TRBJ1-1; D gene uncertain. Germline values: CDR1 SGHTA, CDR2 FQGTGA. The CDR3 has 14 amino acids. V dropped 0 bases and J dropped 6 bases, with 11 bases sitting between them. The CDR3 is CASSLTAGRPEAFF. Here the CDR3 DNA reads TGTGCCAGCAGCTTAACGGCAGGCAGGCCTGAAGCTTTCTTT.

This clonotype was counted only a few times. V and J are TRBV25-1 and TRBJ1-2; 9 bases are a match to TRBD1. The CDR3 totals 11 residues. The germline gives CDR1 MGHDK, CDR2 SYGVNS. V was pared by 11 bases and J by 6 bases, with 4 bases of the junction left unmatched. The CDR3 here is CAVGQGDGYTF. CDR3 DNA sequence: TGTGCCGTGGGACAGGGTGATGGCTACACCTTC.

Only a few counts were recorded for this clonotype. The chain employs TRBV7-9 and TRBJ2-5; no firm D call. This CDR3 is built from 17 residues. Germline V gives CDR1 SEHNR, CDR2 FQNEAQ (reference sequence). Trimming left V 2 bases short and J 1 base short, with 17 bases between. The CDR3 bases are TGTGCCAGCAGCTTAATCCCCGCCGACTCGGTCCAAGAGACCCAGTACTTC. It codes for CASSLIPADSVQETQYF.

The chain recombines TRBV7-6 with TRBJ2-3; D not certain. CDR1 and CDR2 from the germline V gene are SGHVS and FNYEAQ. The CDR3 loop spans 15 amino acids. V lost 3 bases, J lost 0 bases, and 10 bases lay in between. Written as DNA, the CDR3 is TGTGCCAGCAGCTTGTATGGCAGGAGCACAGATACGCAGTATTTT. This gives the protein CASSLYGRSTDTQYF.

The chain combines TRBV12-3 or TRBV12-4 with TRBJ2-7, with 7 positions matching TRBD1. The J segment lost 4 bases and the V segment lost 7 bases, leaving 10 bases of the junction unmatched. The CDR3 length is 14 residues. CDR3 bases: TGTGCCAGCACCTACAGGGGAAATACGTACGAGCAGTACTTC. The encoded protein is CASTYRGNTYEQYF.

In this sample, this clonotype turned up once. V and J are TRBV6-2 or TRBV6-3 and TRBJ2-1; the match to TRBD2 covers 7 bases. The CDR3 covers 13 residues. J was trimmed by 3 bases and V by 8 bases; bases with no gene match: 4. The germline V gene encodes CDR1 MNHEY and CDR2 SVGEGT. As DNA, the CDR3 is TGTGCCAGCGGGGCTAGCGGCTACAATGAGCAGTTCTTC. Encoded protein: CASGASGYNEQFF.

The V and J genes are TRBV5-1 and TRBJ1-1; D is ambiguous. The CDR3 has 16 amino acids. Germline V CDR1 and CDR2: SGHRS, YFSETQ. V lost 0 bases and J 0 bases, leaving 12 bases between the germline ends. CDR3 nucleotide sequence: TGCGCCAGCAGCTTGGCCATTCGAGGCATGAACACTGAAGCTTTCTTT. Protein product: CASSLAIRGMNTEAFF.

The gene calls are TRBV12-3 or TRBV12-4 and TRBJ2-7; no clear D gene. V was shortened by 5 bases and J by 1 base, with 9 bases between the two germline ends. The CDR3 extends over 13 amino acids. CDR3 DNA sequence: TGTGCCAGCAGTCCCTCGACTTCCTACGAGCAGTACTTC. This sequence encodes CASSPSTSYEQYF.

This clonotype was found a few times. In DNA form, the CDR3 reads TGTGCCATCAGAGGGGAGACCGAACGCACAGATACGCAGTATTTT. It encodes CAIRGETERTDTQYF. The chain carries TRBV10-3 and TRBJ2-3; possibly TRBD1 or TRBD2 for D (5 bases each). The CDR3 loop spans 15 amino acids. Looked up from germline, CDR1 is ENHRY and CDR2 is SYGVKD. V lost 6 bases and J 1 base, leaving 14 bases between the germline ends.

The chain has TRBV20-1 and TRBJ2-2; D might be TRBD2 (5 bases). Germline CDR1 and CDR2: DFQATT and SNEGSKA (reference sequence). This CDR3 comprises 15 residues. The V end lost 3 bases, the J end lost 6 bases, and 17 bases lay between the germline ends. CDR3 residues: CSASPGSNPSGELFF. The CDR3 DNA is TGCAGTGCTAGTCCGGGGTCCAACCCATCCGGGGAGCTGTTTTTT.

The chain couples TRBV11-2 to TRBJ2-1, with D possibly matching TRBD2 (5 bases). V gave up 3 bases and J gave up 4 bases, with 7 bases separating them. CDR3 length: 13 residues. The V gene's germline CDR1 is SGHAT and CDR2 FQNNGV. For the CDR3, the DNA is TGTGCCAGCAGCTTCGGGGATTACAATGAGCAGTTCTTC. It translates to CASSFGDYNEQFF.

The chain's CDR3 is CAITKGQGIYEQFF. CDR3 nucleotide sequence: TGTGCCATCACCAAAGGACAGGGGATCTATGAGCAGTTCTTC. J is TRBJ2-1 and V is TRBV10-3; 9 bases agree with TRBD1. Germline V CDR1 and CDR2: ENHRY, SYGVKD. V lost 7 bases, J lost 8 bases, and 9 bases stayed unmatched. CDR3 length: 14 residues.

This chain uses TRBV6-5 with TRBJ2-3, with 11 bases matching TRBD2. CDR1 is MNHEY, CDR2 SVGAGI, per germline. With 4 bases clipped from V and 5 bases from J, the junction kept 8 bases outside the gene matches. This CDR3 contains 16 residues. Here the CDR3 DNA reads TGTGCCAGCAGTTCCTTGACTAGCGGGGCTCAAGATACGCAGTATTTT. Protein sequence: CASSSLTSGAQDTQYF.

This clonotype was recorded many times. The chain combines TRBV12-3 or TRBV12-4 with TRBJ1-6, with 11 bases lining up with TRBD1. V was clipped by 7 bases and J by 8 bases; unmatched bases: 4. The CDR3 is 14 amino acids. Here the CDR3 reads CASKRGQGDSPLHF. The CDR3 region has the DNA TGTGCCAGCAAACGGGGACAGGGGGATTCACCCCTCCACTTT.

Here the CDR3 DNA reads TGCAGCGTTGCACAGAGCACTGAAGCTTTCTTT. Protein: CSVAQSTEAFF. The chain links TRBV29-1 to TRBJ1-1; D unresolved. Germline V gene data show CDR1 as SQVTM and CDR2 as ANQGSEA. The length of the CDR3 is 11 residues. The V end lost 4 bases, the J end lost 4 bases, and 7 bases lay between the germline ends.

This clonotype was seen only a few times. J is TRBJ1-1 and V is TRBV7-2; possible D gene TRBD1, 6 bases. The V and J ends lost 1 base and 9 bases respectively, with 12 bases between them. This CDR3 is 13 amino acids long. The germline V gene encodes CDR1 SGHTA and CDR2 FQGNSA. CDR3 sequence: CASSLVGQRKAFF. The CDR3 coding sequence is TGTGCCAGCAGCTTAGTCGGACAGCGAAAAGCTTTCTTT. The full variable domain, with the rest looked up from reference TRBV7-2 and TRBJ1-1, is GAGVSQSPSNKVTEKGKDVELRCDPISGHTALYWYRQSLGQGLEFLIYFQGNSAPDKSGLPSDRFSAERTGGSVSTLTIQRTQQEDSAVYLCASSLVGQRKAFFGQGTRLTVV.

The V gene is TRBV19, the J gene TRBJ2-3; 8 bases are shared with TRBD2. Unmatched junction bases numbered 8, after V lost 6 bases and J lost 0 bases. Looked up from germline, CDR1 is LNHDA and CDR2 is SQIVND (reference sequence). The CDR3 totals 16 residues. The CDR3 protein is CASRPGLEISTDTQYF. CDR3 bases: TGTGCCAGTAGACCGGGACTAGAGATTAGCACAGATACGCAGTATTTT.

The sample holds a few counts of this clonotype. For the CDR3, the DNA is TGTGCCATCAGTCAAGCGGGGGAGCCCAAAGAGACCCAGTACTTC. Protein product: CAISQAGEPKETQYF. The chain links TRBV10-3 to TRBJ2-5; 8 bases are a match to TRBD2. The germline gives CDR1 ENHRY, CDR2 SYGVKD. The CDR3 has 15 residues. V trimming: 5 bases; J trimming: 3 bases; junction bases outside the gene matches: 8.